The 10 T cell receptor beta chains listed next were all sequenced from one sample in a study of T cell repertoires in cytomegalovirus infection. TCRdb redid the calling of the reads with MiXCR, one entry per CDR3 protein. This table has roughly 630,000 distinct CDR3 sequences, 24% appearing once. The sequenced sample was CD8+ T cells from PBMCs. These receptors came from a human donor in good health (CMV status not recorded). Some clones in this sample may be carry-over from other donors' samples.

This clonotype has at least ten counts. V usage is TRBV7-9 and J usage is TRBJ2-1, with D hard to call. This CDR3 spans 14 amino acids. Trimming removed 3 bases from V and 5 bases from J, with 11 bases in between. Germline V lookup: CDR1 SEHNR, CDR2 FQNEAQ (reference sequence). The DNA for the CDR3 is TGTGCCAGCAGCTTGGTGATGAGGAACAATGAGCAGTTCTTC. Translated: CASSLVMRNNEQFF.

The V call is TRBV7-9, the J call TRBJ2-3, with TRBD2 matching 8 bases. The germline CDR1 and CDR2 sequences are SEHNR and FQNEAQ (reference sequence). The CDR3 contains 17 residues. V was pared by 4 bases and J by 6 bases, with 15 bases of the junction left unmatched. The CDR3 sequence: CASSSTSTGTRRDTQYF. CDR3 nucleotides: TGTGCCAGCAGCTCCACCTCTACCGGGACTAGGCGGGATACGCAGTATTTT.

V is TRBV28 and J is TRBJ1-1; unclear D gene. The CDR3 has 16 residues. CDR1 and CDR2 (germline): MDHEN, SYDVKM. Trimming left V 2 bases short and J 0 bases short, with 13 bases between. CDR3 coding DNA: TGTGCCAGCAGTTTAGTGTCCGGACTTATGAACACTGAAGCTTTCTTT. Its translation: CASSLVSGLMNTEAFF.

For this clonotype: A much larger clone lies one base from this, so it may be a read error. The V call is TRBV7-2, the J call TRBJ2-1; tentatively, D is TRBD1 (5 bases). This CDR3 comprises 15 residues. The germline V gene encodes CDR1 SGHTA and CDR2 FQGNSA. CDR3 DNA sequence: TGTGTCAGCAGCTTAGTGGGCAGGGCCGGGAATGAGCAGTTCTTC. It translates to CVSSLVGRAGNEQFF. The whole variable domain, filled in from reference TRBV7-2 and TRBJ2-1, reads GAGVSQSPSNKVTEKGKDVELRCDPISGHTALYWYRQSLGQGLEFLIYFQGNSAPDKSGLPSDRFSAERTGGSVSTLTIQRTQQEDSAVYLCVSSLVGRAGNEQFFGPGTRLTVL.

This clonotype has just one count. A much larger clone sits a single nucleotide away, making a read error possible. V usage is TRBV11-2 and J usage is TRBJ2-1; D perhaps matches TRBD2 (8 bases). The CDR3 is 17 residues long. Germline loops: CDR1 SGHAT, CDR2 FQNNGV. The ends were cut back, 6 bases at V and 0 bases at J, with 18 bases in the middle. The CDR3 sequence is CASRGGGRTGSYNEQFF. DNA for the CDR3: TGTGCCAGCAGGGGCGGGGGGAGGACAGGCTCCTACAATGAGCAGTTCTTC.

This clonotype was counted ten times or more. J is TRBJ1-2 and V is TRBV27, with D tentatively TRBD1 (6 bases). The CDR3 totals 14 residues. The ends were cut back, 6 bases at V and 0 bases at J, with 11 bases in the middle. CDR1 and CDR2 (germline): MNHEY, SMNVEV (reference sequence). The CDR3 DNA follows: TGTGCCAGCAGCACAGAGGGGGCTAACTATGGCTACACCTTC. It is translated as CASSTEGANYGYTF.

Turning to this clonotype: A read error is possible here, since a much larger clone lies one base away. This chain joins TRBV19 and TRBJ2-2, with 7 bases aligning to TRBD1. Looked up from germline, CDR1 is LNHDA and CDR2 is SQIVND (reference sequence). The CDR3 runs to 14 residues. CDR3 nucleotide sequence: TGTGTCAGTAGTGTGACAGGGATCACCGGGGAGCTGTTTTTT. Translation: CVSSVTGITGELFF.

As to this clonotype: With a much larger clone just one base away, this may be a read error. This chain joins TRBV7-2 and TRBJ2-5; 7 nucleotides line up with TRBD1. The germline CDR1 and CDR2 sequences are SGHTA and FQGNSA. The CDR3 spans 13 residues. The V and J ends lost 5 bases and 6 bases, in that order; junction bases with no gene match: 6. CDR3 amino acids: CASSVRGQQTQYF. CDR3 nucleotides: TGTGCCAGCAGCGTGAGGGGGCAGCAGACCCAGTACTTC.

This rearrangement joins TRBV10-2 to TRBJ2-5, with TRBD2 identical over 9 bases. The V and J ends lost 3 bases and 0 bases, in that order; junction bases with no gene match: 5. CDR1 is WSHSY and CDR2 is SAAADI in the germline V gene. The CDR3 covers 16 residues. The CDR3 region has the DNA TGCGCCAGCAGTGACGGTAGCGGGGGATACCAAGAGACCCAGTACTTC. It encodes CASSDGSGGYQETQYF.

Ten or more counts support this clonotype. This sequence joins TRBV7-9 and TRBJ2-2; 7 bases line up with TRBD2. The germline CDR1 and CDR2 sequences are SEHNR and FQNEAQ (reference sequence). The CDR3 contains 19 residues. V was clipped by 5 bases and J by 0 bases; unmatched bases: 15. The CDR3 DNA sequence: TGTGCCAGCAGCACCCTACTTGTCGTGAGCGGGGCGAACACCGGGGAGCTGTTTTTT. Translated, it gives CASSTLLVVSGANTGELFF.